Sequencing of this T cell receptor (beta chain) was carried out in a study of patients and donors after allogeneic stem cell transplantation. TCRdb itself ran the RT-PCR reads through MiXCR, one entry per CDR3 protein. The sample includes roughly 190,000 distinct CDR3 sequences, about 40% seen only once; the top ten take about 33%. This clonotype originated in a human donor who was either an allogeneic HSCT recipient or a stem cell or donor lymphocyte infusion donor (not recorded which). It is not recorded whose cells these are; they may come from a transplant donor. The sample comprised blood, either unsorted or a sorted T cell fraction (not recorded which).

CDR3 DNA sequence: TGTGCCAGCAGGGGGGAACGGCAGCCCCAGCATTTT. It yields the protein CASRGERQPQHF. This sequence joins TRBV28 and TRBJ1-5; D perhaps matches TRBD1 (5 bases). V lost 6 bases and J 7 bases, leaving 10 bases between the germline ends. The CDR3 totals 12 residues. In germline, CDR1 is MDHEN, CDR2 SYDVKM.